This TCR beta chain is drawn from a study of blood T cells in healthy people across ages. This clonotype was seen more than once but under ten times. Primers used in a second PCR of about 6 to 12 cycles were a sample-barcoded 5' primer and a J-beta primer mix. TCRdb fed the 5' RACE reads into MiXCR, producing one record per CDR3 protein. The sample contains roughly 500,000 distinct CDR3 sequences, approximately 30% of which appear only once. V dropped 4 bases and J dropped 8 bases, with 15 bases sitting between them. The CDR3 is 13 amino acids. Germline CDR1 and CDR2: SGDLS and YYNGEE. This chain joins TRBV9 and TRBJ1-1; D gene ambiguous. The sequenced sample consisted of blood. The clonotype was recovered from a woman aged 70-85 years in good health. CDR3 nucleotides: TGTGCCAGCAGCCCCGGACCTCAGGTCGAAGCTTTCTTT. Translating gives CASSPGPQVEAFF.